This T cell receptor (beta chain) was identified in a study of blood T cell repertoires in COVID-19. Study-wide background: Donors in the United States, Italy and Spain gave samples during acute or convalescent COVID-19.

The study drew participants aged about 18 to 95 years from approximately 25 US areas. Per the authors' pipeline: Scientists estimated how many nucleated cells there were by amplifying reference gene primers. Method: immunoSEQ multiplex PCR; TCRdb's copy keeps in-frame clones and lacks some. V, J and clone size are taken as reported in that table, and D and trimming were inferred from the DNA itself. The table lists about 430,000 clones, approximately 87% of them singletons. V lost 4 bases and J 4 bases, leaving 13 bases between the germline ends. The germline V gene encodes CDR1 SQVTM and CDR2 ANQGSEA. This CDR3 is 13 amino acids long. Only a few counts were recorded for this clone.

The chain is built from TRBV29-1 and TRBJ1-2; possibly TRBD1 for D (6 bases). The TCR originated in a woman aged 25-40 years with acute COVID-19. The sample comprised PBMCs or T cells enriched from blood (not recorded which). Written as DNA, the CDR3 is TGCAGCGTTGGAATGCAGGGGCGCTATGGCTACACCTTC. Translation gives CSVGMQGRYGYTF.